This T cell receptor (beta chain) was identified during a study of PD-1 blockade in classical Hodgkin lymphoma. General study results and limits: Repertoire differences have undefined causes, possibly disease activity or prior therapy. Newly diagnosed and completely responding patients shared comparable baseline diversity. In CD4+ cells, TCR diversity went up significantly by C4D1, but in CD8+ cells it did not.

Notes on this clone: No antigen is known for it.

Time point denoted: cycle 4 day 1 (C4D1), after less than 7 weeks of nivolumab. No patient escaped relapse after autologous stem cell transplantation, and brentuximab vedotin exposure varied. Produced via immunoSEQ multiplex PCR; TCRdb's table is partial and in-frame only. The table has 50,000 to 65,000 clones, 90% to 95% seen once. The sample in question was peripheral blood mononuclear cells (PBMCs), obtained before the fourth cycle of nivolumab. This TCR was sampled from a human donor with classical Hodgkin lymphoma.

The CDR3 is CSASKGYEQYF. Here the CDR3 DNA reads TGCAGTGCTAGTAAGGGTTACGAGCAGTACTTC. The gene calls are TRBV20-1 and TRBJ2-7; D uncertain. Germline CDR1 and CDR2: DFQATT and SNEGSKA (reference sequence). The CDR3 extends over 11 amino acids. The V and J ends lost 3 bases and 4 bases respectively, with 7 bases between them.